This TCR beta chain was profiled in a study of neurological immune-mediated disorders. The J segment lost 10 bases and the V segment lost 5 bases, leaving 13 bases of the junction unmatched. CDR3 length equals 15 residues. Germline CDR1 SGHRS, CDR2 YFSETQ. This clonotype showed up many times. TCRdb ran MiXCR on the 5' RACE reads and lists one entry per CDR3 protein. This table has 81,000 or so distinct CDR3 sequences, about 5.2% appearing once. The V and J genes are TRBV5-1 and TRBJ1-4, with TRBD1 matching 8 bases. The receptor comes from a woman aged 30 to 39 with multiple sclerosis. The source material was PBMCs. The CDR3 DNA follows: TGCGCCAGCAGTCGCCGCGTCGGACAGGGTGGAAAACTGTTTTTT. Its protein product is CASSRRVGQGGKLFF.